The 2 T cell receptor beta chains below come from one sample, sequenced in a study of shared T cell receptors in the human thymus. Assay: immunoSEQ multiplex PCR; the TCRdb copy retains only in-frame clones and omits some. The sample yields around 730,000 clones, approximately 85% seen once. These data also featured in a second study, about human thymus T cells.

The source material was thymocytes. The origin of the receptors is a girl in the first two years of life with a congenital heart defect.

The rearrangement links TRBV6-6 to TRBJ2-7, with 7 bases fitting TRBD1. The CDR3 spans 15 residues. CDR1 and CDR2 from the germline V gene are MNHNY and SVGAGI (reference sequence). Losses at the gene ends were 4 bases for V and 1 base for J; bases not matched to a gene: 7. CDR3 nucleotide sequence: TGTGCCAGCAGTTCCCCGGGACAGCCTTCCTACGAGCAGTACTTC. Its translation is CASSSPGQPSYEQYF.

CDR3 loop: CASSQIPPCQFHSGNTIYF. In nucleotides, the CDR3 is TGCGCCAGCAGCCAAATTCCACCGTGCCAGTTCCACTCTGGAAACACCATATATTTT. V and J are TRBV4-1 and TRBJ1-3; no reliable D call. Germline loops: CDR1 MGHRA, CDR2 YSYEKL. The ends were cut back, 2 bases at V and 0 bases at J, with 20 bases in the middle. The CDR3 runs to 19 residues.